The 24 T cell receptor beta chains below come from one sample, sequenced in a study of blood T cell repertoires in COVID-19. Only in-frame clones appear in the TCRdb table, and some are missing; sequencing was by immunoSEQ multiplex PCR. The sample lists about 180,000 clones; around 77% were seen once. Source material: peripheral blood. Receptors were obtained from a man between 65 and 79 years old with active or convalescent COVID-19.

The CDR3 is CASAQGGGNTIYF. The CDR3 nucleotides are TGTGCCAGCGCGCAAGGGGGCGGAAACACCATATATTTT. The V gene is TRBV7-9, the J gene TRBJ1-3, with TRBD1 matching over 7 bases. The CDR3 runs 13 residues. In germline, CDR1 is SEHNR, CDR2 FQNEAQ (reference sequence). Trimming took 8 bases from V and 4 from J; bases not matched to a gene: 5.

The chain is built from TRBV15 and TRBJ2-3, with 7 bases aligning to TRBD2. CDR3 length: 15 amino acids. Germline CDR1 LNHNV, CDR2 YYDKDF (reference sequence). V lost 0 bases, J lost 4 bases, and 4 bases stayed unmatched. The CDR3 is CATSRDRAGADTQYF. CDR3 bases: TGTGCCACCAGCAGAGATCGCGCGGGAGCAGATACGCAGTATTTT.

The chain uses TRBV4-3 and TRBJ2-7; 9 nucleotides align to TRBD1. V trimming: 6 bases; J trimming: 1 base; junction bases outside the gene matches: 7. Germline V gives CDR1 LGHNA, CDR2 YSLEER. The length of the CDR3 is 15 residues. In DNA form, the CDR3 reads TGCGCCAGCAGTCCGATGACAGGGGGATCCTACGAGCAGTACTTC. As protein: CASSPMTGGSYEQYF.

This clone was detected only a few times. This CDR3 is also generated by other DNA sequences in the sample. The chain carries TRBV2 and TRBJ1-1; TRBD1 matches at 9 bases. The CDR3 loop spans 13 amino acids. The V gene's germline CDR1 is SNHLY and CDR2 FYNNEI. Trimming removed 6 bases from V and 5 bases from J; junction bases left unmatched: 4. CDR3 nucleotides: TGTGCCAGCAGCGGGGACAGGGAGACTGAAGCTTTCTTT. It yields the protein CASSGDRETEAFF.

This clone showed up just a few times. The CDR3 is CASSLWERSYEQYF. The CDR3 DNA reads TGTGCCAGCAGCTTGTGGGAGCGGTCCTACGAGCAGTACTTC. V gene TRBV7-2 combines with J gene TRBJ2-7, with TRBD2 as a possible D gene (5 bases). Germline lookup yields CDR1 SGHTA and CDR2 FQGNSA. The germline V and J ends were trimmed by 3 bases and 1 base, with 10 bases remaining between them. This CDR3 contains 14 residues.

V is TRBV10-1 and J is TRBJ2-1, with 9 bases identical to TRBD2. The CDR3 loop spans 16 amino acids. V trimming: 2 bases; J trimming: 2 bases; junction bases outside the gene matches: 4. Germline V gene sequence: CDR1 WNHNN, CDR2 SYGVQD (reference sequence). The CDR3 here is CASSEPQREAYNEQFF. CDR3 sequence (DNA): TGCGCCAGCAGTGAGCCCCAGCGGGAGGCCTACAATGAGCAGTTCTTC.

The rearrangement links TRBV28 to TRBJ2-3; no clear D gene. V shed 7 bases and J shed 0 bases, with 5 bases lying between them. The CDR3 contains 12 residues. Per the germline V gene, CDR1 is MDHEN and CDR2 is SYDVKM. Here the CDR3 DNA reads TGTGCCAGCACGACTAGCACAGATACGCAGTATTTT. This encodes CASTTSTDTQYF.

CDR3: CASSEDGGKGNTIYF. CDR3 in DNA: TGTGCCAGCAGTGAAGATGGGGGGAAGGGAAACACCATATATTTT. The chain links TRBV6-1 to TRBJ1-3; D possibly corresponds to TRBD1 (5 bases). Looked up from germline, CDR1 is MNHNS and CDR2 is SASEGT. The CDR3 length is 15 residues. With 1 base removed from V and 4 bases from J, the gap between germline ends came to 11 bases.

J is TRBJ1-4 and V is TRBV5-1; 9 bases agree with TRBD1. The CDR3 spans 14 residues. The germline V gene encodes CDR1 SGHRS and CDR2 YFSETQ. The V segment lost 7 bases and the J segment 5 bases; nucleotides outside the gene matches: 6. In DNA form, the CDR3 reads TGCGCCAGCGGTCCGGGACAGGGAAATGAAAAACTGTTTTTT. Translating it yields CASGPGQGNEKLFF. Together with reference TRBV5-1 and TRBJ1-4, the CDR3 gives the full variable domain: KAGVTQTPRYLIKTRGQQVTLSCSPISGHRSVSWYQQTPGQGLQFLFEYFSETQRNKGNFPGRFSGRQFSNSRSEMNVSTLELGDSALYLCASGPGQGNEKLFFGSGTQLSVL.

This sequence joins TRBV12-5 and TRBJ1-2; D call uncertain. V gave up 5 bases and J gave up 6 bases, with 7 bases separating them. Per the germline V gene, CDR1 is LGHNT and CDR2 is FRNRAP. This CDR3 has 11 amino acids. The CDR3 reads CASGPSDGYTF. In DNA form, the CDR3 reads TGTGCTAGTGGTCCCTCCGATGGCTACACCTTC.

J is TRBJ2-7 and V is TRBV3-1 (or the pseudogene TRBV3-2); 10 bases are shared with TRBD1. CDR1 is LGHDT, CDR2 YNNKEL, per germline (reference sequence). The CDR3 runs to 17 residues. Trimming took 1 base from V and 5 from J; bases not matched to a gene: 11. The CDR3 here is CASSQGPPGTGVDEQYF. CDR3 bases: TGTGCCAGCAGCCAAGGGCCCCCGGGGACAGGGGTTGACGAGCAGTACTTC.

The V and J genes are TRBV11-3 and TRBJ2-1, with D perhaps matching TRBD1 (5 bases). Trimming shortened V by 6 bases and J by 6 bases, and 15 bases separated the two germline ends. The V gene's germline CDR1 is SGHNT and CDR2 YENEEA. The CDR3 runs 14 residues. The CDR3 loop reads CASSPGPQGNEQFF. The DNA of the CDR3 is TGTGCCAGCAGTCCCGGGCCGCAGGGCAATGAGCAGTTCTTC.

The chain is built from TRBV4-3 and TRBJ2-1; 8 bases match TRBD2. Germline CDR1 reads LGHNA; CDR2 reads YSLEER. After removal of 0 bases from V and 6 bases from J, the junction contained 7 bases not matched to a gene. The CDR3 runs 16 residues. CDR3: CASSQESGAGGNEQFF. The CDR3 bases are TGCGCCAGCAGCCAAGAGTCAGGGGCGGGAGGCAATGAGCAGTTCTTC.

The chain joins TRBV3-1 (or the pseudogene TRBV3-2) to TRBJ1-1; 10 bases fit TRBD1. This CDR3 has 21 residues. Trimming removed 4 bases from V and 3 bases from J; junction bases left unmatched: 23. CDR1 and CDR2 from the germline V gene are LGHDT and YNNKEL (reference sequence). CDR3 sequence: CASSRLTGGDAAIGLDTEAFF. The CDR3 DNA is TGTGCCAGCAGCCGGCTGACAGGGGGCGATGCTGCTATCGGGTTAGACACTGAAGCTTTCTTT.

The gene calls are TRBV5-6 and TRBJ1-2; 8 bases fit TRBD1. The V segment lost 4 bases and the J segment 0 bases; nucleotides outside the gene matches: 11. The CDR3 runs to 17 residues. Germline V gene data show CDR1 as SGHDT and CDR2 as YYEEEE. CDR3 sequence (DNA): TGTGCCAGCAGCGCCGGTCACTGGGACAGGACTAACTATGGCTACACCTTC. Translated: CASSAGHWDRTNYGYTF.

This rearrangement joins TRBV11-2 to TRBJ2-1; 8 positions agree with TRBD1. V was pared by 1 base and J by 7 bases, with 9 bases of the junction left unmatched. Germline CDR1 SGHAT, CDR2 FQNNGV. This CDR3 spans 16 amino acids. CDR3 nucleotide sequence: TGTGCCAGCAGCTTAGTCAGGAGACAGGGGCCGAATGAGCAGTTCTTC. It specifies CASSLVRRQGPNEQFF.

The chain carries TRBV2 and TRBJ1-5; TRBD1 is a possible D gene (6 bases). Trimming took 2 bases from V and 3 from J, leaving 11 bases between them. CDR3 length: 15 amino acids. The germline V gene has CDR1 SNHLY and CDR2 FYNNEI. The CDR3 protein is CASSERGLYNQPQHF. In DNA, the CDR3 is TGTGCCAGCAGTGAAAGGGGGTTGTACAATCAGCCCCAGCATTTT.

This clone was seen more than once but under ten times. The V call is TRBV5-5, the J call TRBJ2-7; D is perhaps TRBD2 (5 bases). The CDR3 contains 14 residues. Germline V CDR1 and CDR2: SGHKS, YYEKEE (reference sequence). Trimming shortened V by 0 bases and J by 3 bases, and 10 bases separated the two germline ends. The CDR3 coding sequence is TGTGCCAGCAGCTTGGCTGGACTCAACTACGAGCAGTACTTC. Translated: CASSLAGLNYEQYF.

The chain has TRBV3-1 (or the pseudogene TRBV3-2) and TRBJ1-2, with D perhaps matching TRBD1 (5 bases). The CDR3 has 14 residues. Germline CDR1 reads LGHDT; CDR2 reads YNNKEL (reference sequence). Trimming took 4 bases from V and 7 from J, leaving 16 bases between them. DNA for the CDR3: TGTGCCAGCAGCCCCACACCCCAGGGTTCTGGCTACACCTTC. Its translation: CASSPTPQGSGYTF.

Written as DNA, the CDR3 is TGTGCCGGCCGGGTCCCTAGCACAGATACGCAGTATTTT. Its translation: CAGRVPSTDTQYF. The J gene is TRBJ2-3, the V gene TRBV18; D uncertain. The CDR3 totals 13 residues. Germline V gene lookup returns CDR1 KGHSH and CDR2 LQKENI. The V end was cut by 11 bases, the J end by 0 bases, with 12 bases between. Full variable domain (remainder filled in from reference TRBV18 and TRBJ2-3): NAGVMQNPRHLVRRRGQEARLRCSPMKGHSHVYWYRQLPEEGLKFMVYLQKENIIDESGMPKERFSAEFPKEGPSILRIQQVVRGDSAAYFCAGRVPSTDTQYFGPGTRLTVL.

The chain combines TRBV7-9 with TRBJ1-1; 9 bases are a match to TRBD1. In germline, CDR1 is SEHNR, CDR2 FQNEAQ (reference sequence). After removal of 4 bases from V and 4 bases from J, the junction contained 4 bases not matched to a gene. This CDR3 contains 14 residues. CDR3: CASSWTGVSTEAFF. DNA of the CDR3: TGTGCCAGCAGCTGGACAGGGGTGAGCACTGAAGCTTTCTTT.

This clone was seen only once. The chain recombines TRBV5-1 with TRBJ2-1; D unclear. The germline V gene encodes CDR1 SGHRS and CDR2 YFSETQ. Trimming took off 1 base at V and 4 bases at J, with 12 bases between the two ends. The CDR3 consists of 15 residues. As DNA, the CDR3 is TGCGCCAGCAGCTTGCGCCCCATACTTTACAATGAGCAGTTCTTC. Residues: CASSLRPILYNEQFF.

V gene TRBV5-8 combines with J gene TRBJ2-5; 8 positions match TRBD2. The trim removed 2 bases at V and 5 bases at J, leaving 8 bases unmatched. There are 15 residues in the CDR3. Germline V gene lookup returns CDR1 SGHTS and CDR2 YDEGEE. CDR3 bases: TGTGCCAGCAGCTTCGGACGGGGGGGCGTGGAGACCCAGTACTTC. Encoded protein: CASSFGRGGVETQYF.

The chain links TRBV7-9 to TRBJ1-2; the match to TRBD1 covers 9 bases. CDR3 length equals 15 residues. Germline V gives CDR1 SEHNR, CDR2 FQNEAQ (reference sequence). V lost 5 bases, J lost 8 bases, and 12 bases stayed unmatched. The CDR3 nucleotides read TGTGCCAGCAGCCCCCGCGCACAGGGGGCGGAGGGCTACACCTTC. Its translation: CASSPRAQGAEGYTF.